These 8 T cell receptor beta chains came from one sample sequenced in a study of post-analysis software for immune sequencing data. General study results and limits: Five or six TRBV segments, TRBV5-6, TRBV5-1 and TRBV20-1 among them, were found more frequent in patients than controls.

The antigens these receptors bind are not known. Presence of unique molecular identifiers characterized the TCR beta cDNA libraries. TCRdb processed the PCR reads anew with MiXCR; each CDR3 protein has one entry. The repertoire consists of about 800,000 distinct CDR3 sequences, with about 27% occurring once and the leading ten covering about 0.5%. The sample was blood. Receptors were obtained from a girl under 18 with multiple sclerosis.

This clonotype appeared many times. For the CDR3, the DNA is TGCAGCGCCGAAGCGGGGAATGGAGAGACCCAGTACTTC. As protein: CSAEAGNGETQYF. The rearrangement joins TRBV29-1 to TRBJ2-5, with 7 bases aligning to TRBD2. V gave up 7 bases and J gave up 4 bases; unmatched junction bases: 9. Germline V gene lookup returns CDR1 SQVTM and CDR2 ANQGSEA. The CDR3 has 13 residues.

The chain couples TRBV20-1 to TRBJ2-1; TRBD2 matches at 13 bases. This CDR3 spans 14 amino acids. The ends lost 3 bases at V and 9 bases at J; junction bases unmatched: 5. CDR1 is DFQATT and CDR2 is SNEGSKA in the germline V gene (reference sequence). The CDR3 nucleotides read TGCAGTGCTAGGGGACTAGCGGGGATGGCTGAGCAGTTCTTC. Its protein product is CSARGLAGMAEQFF.

The chain links TRBV6-2 or TRBV6-3 to TRBJ2-1; either TRBD1 or TRBD2 may fit D (5 bases each). The DNA end is a closer match to TRBJ2-7, so the J assignment may be wrong. From germline, CDR1 is MNHEY and CDR2 SVGEGT. This CDR3 has 13 amino acids. In DNA, the CDR3 is TGTGCCAGCGTCCGGGACCGCGGAGGCGAGCAGTACTTC. It is translated as CASVRDRGGEQYF.

This chain connects TRBV18 to TRBJ2-1; the D gene is possibly TRBD1 (6 bases). The CDR3 length is 18 residues. Trimming pared 5 bases from V and 0 bases from J, leaving 20 bases between. Germline-derived CDR1 and CDR2 are KGHSH and LQKENI. The CDR3 coding sequence is TGTGCCAGCTCAGCTTACCACGCAGGGGTCAGCTCCTACAATGAGCAGTTCTTC. As protein: CASSAYHAGVSSYNEQFF.

DNA of the CDR3: TGTGCCACCCAAGGGAGTAACTACGAGCAGTACTTC. Its protein product is CATQGSNYEQYF. This chain links TRBV15 with TRBJ2-7; tentative D call: TRBD2 (5 bases). Germline CDR1 reads LNHNV; CDR2 reads YYDKDF (reference sequence). Deletions cut 8 bases from V and 3 bases from J, with 11 bases between. The CDR3 covers 12 residues.

There are a few counts of this clonotype. The V and J genes are TRBV7-2 and TRBJ2-3; the D gene is possibly TRBD2 (6 bases). With 4 bases removed from V and 4 bases from J, the gap between germline ends came to 21 bases. CDR3 size: 17 residues. Per germline, CDR1 SGHTA and CDR2 FQGNSA. The CDR3 spells CASSSPRGLAASDTQYF. The CDR3 DNA sequence: TGTGCCAGCAGCTCGCCTCGGGGGTTAGCGGCCTCAGATACGCAGTATTTT.

There are a few counts of this clonotype. The V call is TRBV5-6, the J call TRBJ2-7; D not resolved. The last part of the DNA fits TRBJ2-5 better; the J call may be wrong. The CDR3 extends over 12 amino acids. Looked up from germline, CDR1 is SGHDT and CDR2 is YYEEEE. Written as DNA, the CDR3 is TGTGCCAGCAAACCAATCCTAGGGACCCAGTACTTC. Translated, it gives CASKPILGTQYF.

This clonotype was recorded many times. The rearrangement links TRBV20-1 to TRBJ2-4, with D perhaps given as TRBD1 or TRBD2 (5 bases each). Between the trimmed V and J ends, which lost 3 bases and 8 bases, there was a span of 20 bases. From germline, CDR1 is DFQATT and CDR2 SNEGSKA (reference sequence). The CDR3 has 15 residues. CDR3 region: CSASEVTDPGDIQYF. The CDR3 region has the DNA TGCAGTGCTAGCGAAGTGACAGACCCCGGGGACATTCAGTACTTC.